This record covers a single T cell receptor beta chain. Antigen: not known. The CDR3 contains 16 residues. J gave up 2 bases and V 5 bases, and 11 bases lay outside the gene matches. Germline values: CDR1 MDHEN, CDR2 SYDVKM. This sample was taken from a study of shared clonotypes between healthy human individuals. At the level of the study: Three plates each covered CD4 naive and memory; CD8 naive two, CD8 memory one.

Under the authors' procedure: Owing to the provision of junction-only sequences devoid of quality scores by immunoSEQ, filtering differed. Sequencing used immunoSEQ multiplex PCR; TCRdb keeps in-frame clones, though not all of them. Clone size and the V and J calls come from that table; the DNA yielded D and trimming. In the table there are 1,400,000 or so clones, less than 99% of which are singletons. Study results and caveats: Blood was the sole source, and tissue repertoires probably differ.

A CD45RA+ naive subset and a CD45RA-negative memory subset were split from CD4+ cells. Sequencing used naive CD4+ T cells sorted from blood. The subset is: CD45RA+ positively selected. This chain uses TRBV28 with TRBJ2-7; 8 bases line up with TRBD2. This TCR was sampled from a young man in good health. This CDR3 reads CASSPATPRGAYEQYF. As DNA, the CDR3 is TGTGCCAGCAGTCCAGCTACGCCGCGGGGGGCCTACGAGCAGTACTTC.